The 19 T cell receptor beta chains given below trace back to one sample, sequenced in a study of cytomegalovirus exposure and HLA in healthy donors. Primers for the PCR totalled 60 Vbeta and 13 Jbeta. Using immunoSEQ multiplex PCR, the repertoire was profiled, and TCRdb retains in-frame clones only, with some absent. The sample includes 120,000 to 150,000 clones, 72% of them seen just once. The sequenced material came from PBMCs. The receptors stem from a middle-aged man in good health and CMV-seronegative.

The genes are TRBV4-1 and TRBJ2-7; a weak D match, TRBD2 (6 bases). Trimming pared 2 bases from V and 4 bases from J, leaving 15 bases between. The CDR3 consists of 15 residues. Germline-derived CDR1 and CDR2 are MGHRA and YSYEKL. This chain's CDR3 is CASSQRGRREYEQYF. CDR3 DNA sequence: TGCGCCAGCAGCCAAAGGGGTAGGAGGGAATACGAGCAGTACTTC.

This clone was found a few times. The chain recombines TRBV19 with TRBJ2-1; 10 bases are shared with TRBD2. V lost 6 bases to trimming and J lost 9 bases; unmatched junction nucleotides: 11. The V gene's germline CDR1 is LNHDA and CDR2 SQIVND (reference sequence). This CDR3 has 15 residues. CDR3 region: CASSPTSGTSREQFF. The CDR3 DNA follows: TGTGCCAGTAGCCCAACTAGCGGGACTTCGCGTGAGCAGTTCTTC.

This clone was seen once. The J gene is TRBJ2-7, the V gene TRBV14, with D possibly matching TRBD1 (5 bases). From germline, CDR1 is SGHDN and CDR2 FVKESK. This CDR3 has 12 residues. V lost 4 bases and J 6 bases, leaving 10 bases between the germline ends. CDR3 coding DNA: TGTGCCAGCAGCCCTCCAGGGCCCGAGCAGTACTTC. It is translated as CASSPPGPEQYF.

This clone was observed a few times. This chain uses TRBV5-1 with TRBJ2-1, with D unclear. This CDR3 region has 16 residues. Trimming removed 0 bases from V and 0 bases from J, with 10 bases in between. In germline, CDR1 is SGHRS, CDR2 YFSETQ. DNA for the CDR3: TGCGCCAGCAGCTTGGATCTGGGCATCTCCTACAATGAGCAGTTCTTC. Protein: CASSLDLGISYNEQFF.

The CDR3 is CASSQGGAGTGELFF. In nucleotides, the CDR3 is TGTGCCAGCAGCCAAGGGGGAGCGGGGACCGGGGAGCTGTTTTTT. J is TRBJ2-2 and V is TRBV5-6; the D gene is possibly TRBD2 (7 bases). CDR1 and CDR2 (germline): SGHDT, YYEEEE. The ends were cut back, 4 bases at V and 5 bases at J, with 15 bases in the middle. The CDR3 is made up of 15 amino acids.

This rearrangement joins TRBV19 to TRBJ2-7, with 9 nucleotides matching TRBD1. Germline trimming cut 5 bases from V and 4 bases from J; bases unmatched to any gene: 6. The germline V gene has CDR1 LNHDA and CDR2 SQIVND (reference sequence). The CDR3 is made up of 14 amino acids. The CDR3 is CASSGRDREYEQYF. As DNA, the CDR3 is TGTGCCAGTAGTGGGCGGGACAGGGAGTACGAGCAGTACTTC.

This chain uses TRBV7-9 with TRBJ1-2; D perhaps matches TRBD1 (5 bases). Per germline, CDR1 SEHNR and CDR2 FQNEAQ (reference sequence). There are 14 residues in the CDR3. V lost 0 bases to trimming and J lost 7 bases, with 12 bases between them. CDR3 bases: TGTGCCAGCAGCTTAGCCGGGGGGGAGAGTGGCTACACCTTC. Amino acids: CASSLAGGESGYTF.

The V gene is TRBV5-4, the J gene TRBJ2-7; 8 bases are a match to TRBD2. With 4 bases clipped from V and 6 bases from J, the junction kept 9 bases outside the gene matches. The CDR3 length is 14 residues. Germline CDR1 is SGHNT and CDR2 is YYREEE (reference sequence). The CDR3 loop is CASSRGGRVAEQYF. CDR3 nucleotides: TGTGCCAGCAGCCGGGGGGGCCGGGTCGCCGAGCAGTACTTC.

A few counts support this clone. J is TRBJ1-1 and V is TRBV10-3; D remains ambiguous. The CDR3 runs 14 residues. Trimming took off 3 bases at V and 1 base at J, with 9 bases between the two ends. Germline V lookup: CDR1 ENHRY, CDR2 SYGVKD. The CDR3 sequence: CAISDLGGNTEAFF. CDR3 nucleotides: TGTGCCATCAGTGATTTAGGCGGGAACACTGAAGCTTTCTTT.

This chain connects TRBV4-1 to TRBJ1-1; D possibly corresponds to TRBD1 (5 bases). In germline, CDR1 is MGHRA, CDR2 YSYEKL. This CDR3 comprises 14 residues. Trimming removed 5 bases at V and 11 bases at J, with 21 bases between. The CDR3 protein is CASSSLQDKFGAFF. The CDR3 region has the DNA TGCGCCAGCAGCTCGCTACAGGATAAGTTCGGGGCTTTCTTT.

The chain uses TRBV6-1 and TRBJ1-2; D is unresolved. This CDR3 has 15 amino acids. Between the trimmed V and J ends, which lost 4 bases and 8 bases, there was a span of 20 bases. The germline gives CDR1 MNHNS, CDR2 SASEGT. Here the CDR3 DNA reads TGTGCCAGCAGTGGGAATGAAGGTATAAGCGGAGGCTACACCTTC. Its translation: CASSGNEGISGGYTF.

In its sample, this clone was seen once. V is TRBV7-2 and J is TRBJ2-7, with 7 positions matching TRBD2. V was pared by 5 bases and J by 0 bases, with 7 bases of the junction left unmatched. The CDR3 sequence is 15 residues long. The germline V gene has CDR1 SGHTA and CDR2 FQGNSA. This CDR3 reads CASSLRGGASYEQYF. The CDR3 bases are TGTGCCAGCAGCCTGAGGGGAGGGGCCTCCTACGAGCAGTACTTC.

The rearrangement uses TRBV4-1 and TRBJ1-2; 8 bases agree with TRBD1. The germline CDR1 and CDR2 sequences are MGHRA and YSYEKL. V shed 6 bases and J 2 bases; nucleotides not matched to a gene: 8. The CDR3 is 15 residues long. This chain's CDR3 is CASSPRTGLNYGYTF. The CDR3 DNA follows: TGCGCCAGCAGTCCTAGGACAGGGTTGAACTATGGCTACACCTTC.

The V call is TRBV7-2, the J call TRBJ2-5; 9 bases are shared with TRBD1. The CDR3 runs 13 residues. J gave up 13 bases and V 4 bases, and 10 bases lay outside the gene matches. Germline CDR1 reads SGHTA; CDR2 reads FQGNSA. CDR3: CASSSTGTGKAYF. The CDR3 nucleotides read TGTGCCAGCAGCTCCACCGGGACAGGGAAAGCGTACTTC.

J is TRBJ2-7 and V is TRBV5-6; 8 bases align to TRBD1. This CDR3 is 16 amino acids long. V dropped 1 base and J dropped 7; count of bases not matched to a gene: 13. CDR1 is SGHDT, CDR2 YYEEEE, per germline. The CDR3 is CASSLYFIGQGEEQYF. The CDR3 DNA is TGTGCCAGCAGCTTGTACTTCATCGGACAGGGTGAAGAGCAGTACTTC.

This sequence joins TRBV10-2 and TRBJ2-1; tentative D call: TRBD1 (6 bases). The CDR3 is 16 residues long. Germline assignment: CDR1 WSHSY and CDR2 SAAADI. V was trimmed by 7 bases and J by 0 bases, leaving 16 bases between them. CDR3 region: CASTTPRGSSYNEQFF. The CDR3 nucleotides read TGCGCCAGCACCACTCCTAGGGGGAGCTCCTACAATGAGCAGTTCTTC.

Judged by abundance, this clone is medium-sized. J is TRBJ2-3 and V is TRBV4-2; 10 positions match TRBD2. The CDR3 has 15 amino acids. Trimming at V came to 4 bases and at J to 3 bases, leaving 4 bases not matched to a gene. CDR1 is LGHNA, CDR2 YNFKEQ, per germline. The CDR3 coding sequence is TGTGCCAGCAGCCCCGGGACTAGCGATACAGATACGCAGTATTTT. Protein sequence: CASSPGTSDTDTQYF.

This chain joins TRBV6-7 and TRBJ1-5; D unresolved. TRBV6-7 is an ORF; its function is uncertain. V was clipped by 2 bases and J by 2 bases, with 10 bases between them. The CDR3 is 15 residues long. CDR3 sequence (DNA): TGTGCCAGCAGTTACAGCGGGGTTGGCAATCAGCCCCAGCATTTT. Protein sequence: CASSYSGVGNQPQHF.

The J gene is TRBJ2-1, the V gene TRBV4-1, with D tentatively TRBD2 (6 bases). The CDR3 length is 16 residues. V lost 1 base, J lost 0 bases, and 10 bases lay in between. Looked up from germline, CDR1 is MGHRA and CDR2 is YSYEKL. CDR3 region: CASSQGAGRSYNEQFF. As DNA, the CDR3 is TGCGCCAGCAGCCAAGGAGCGGGTCGCTCCTACAATGAGCAGTTCTTC.